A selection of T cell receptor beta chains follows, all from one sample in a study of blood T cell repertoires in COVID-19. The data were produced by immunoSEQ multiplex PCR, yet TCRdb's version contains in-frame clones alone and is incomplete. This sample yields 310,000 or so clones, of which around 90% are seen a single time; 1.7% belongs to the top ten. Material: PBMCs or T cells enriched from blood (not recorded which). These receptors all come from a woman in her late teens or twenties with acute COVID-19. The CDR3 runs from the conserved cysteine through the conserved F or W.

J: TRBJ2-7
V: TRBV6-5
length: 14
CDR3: CASSPWRGSYEQYF

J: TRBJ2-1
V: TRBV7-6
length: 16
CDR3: CASSSAGTRPTNEQFF

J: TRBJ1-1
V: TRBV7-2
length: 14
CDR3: CASSQGGAGTEAFF

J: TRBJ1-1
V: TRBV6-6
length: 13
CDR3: CASIGEGVTEAFF

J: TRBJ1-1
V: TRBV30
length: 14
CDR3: CAWNLDRVNTEAFF

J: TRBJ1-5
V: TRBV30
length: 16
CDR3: CAWRGREGLSNQPQHF

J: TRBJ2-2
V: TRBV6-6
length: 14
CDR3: CASMGLAITGELFF

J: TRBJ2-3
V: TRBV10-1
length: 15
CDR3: CASSEGQGNTDTQYF

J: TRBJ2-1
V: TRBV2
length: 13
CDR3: CASRSGSKDEQFF

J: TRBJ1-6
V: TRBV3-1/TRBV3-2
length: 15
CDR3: CASSLGTGGSSPLHF

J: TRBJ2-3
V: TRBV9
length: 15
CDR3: CASSARPLDTDTQYF

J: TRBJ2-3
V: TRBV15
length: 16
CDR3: CATSRGTGGKADTQYF

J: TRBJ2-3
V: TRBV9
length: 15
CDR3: CASSEGPYRADTQYF

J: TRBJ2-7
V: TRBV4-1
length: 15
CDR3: CASSHPGGRTYEQYF

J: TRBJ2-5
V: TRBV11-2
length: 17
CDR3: CASSLVWGLAGVETQYF

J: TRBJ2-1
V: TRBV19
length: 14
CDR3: CASRPRESYNEQFF

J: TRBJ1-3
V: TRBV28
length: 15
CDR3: CASSLPGLSGNTIYF

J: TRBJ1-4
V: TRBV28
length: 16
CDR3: CASSFGPGQRNEKLFF

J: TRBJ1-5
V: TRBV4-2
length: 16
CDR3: CASSQDLSSRNQPQHF

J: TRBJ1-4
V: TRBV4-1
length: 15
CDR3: CASSPGTGGNEKLFF

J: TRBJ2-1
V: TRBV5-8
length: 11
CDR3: CASSSLFEQFF

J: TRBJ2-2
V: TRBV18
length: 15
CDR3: CASSPQGQGIRELFF

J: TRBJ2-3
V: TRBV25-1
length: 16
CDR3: CASSDVPWSSTDTQYF

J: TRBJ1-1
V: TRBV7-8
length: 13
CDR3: CASSITGQVHAFF

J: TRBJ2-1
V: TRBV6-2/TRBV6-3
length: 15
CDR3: CASSYWSGMNNEQFF

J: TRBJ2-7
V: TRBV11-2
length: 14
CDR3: CASSLFSRVYEQYF

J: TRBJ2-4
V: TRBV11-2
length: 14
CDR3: CASSTRVAKNIQYF

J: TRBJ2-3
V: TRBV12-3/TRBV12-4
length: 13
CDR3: CASSLASTDTQYF

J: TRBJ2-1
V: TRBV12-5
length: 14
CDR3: CASGLGLAGDEQFF

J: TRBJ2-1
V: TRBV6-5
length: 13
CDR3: CASRTSGYNEQFF

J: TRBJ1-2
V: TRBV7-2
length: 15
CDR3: CASSLGARVNYGYTF

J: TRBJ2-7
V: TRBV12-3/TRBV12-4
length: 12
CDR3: CASSFRGQEQYF

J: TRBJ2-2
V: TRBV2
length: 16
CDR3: CASSPILSGGGGELFF

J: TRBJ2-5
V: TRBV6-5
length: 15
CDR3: CASRPGLRIQETQYF

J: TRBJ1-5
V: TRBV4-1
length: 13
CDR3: CASSRGLNQPQHF

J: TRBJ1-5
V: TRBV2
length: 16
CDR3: CASRGGSGYSNQPQHF

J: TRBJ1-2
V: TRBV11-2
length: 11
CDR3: CASSEAYGYTF

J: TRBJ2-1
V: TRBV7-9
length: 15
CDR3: CASRPRLAGGGEQFF

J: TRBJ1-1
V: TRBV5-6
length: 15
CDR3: CASLWWGGVNTEAFF

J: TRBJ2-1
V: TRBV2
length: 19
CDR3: CASSHKGGLAGGSYNEQFF

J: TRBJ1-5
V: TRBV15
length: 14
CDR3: CATQDRESRQPQHF

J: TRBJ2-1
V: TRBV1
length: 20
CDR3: CTSSQVGSSSGRNVCNEQFF

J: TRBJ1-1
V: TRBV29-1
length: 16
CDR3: CSVAPRTGGYITEAFF

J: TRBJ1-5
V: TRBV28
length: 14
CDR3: CASSLKRLRQPQHF

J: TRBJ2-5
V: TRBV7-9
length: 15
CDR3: CASSFWTGRGETQYF

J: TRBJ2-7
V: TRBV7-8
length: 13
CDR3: CASSSDRGYEQYF

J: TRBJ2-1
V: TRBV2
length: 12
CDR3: CASSGEGGAILF

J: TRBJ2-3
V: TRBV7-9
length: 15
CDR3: CASSPRRETYDTQYF

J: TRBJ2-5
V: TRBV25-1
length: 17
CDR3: CASSEYSLAGAQETQYF

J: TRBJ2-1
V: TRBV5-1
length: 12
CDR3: CASSHDRGEQFF

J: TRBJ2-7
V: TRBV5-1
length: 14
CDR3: CASSDISGSYEQYF

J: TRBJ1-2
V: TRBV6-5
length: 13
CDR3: CASIFGTHYGYTF

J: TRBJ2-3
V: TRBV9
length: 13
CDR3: CASSITTRDTQYF

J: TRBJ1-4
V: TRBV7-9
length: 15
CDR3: CASSRSGGLAEKLFF